This T cell receptor beta chain was sequenced for a study of glioma-infiltrating T cells after dendritic cell vaccination. Study-wide findings and caveats: TCR clonality showed no direct relationship with survival.

Germline lookup yields CDR1 SGHDT and CDR2 YYEEEE. V was cut by 0 bases and J by 3 bases, with 7 bases left in between. The CDR3 covers 14 residues. This clone was counted only a few times. Its target is not known. The primer mix had 60 V beta and 13 J beta primers. This table comes from immunoSEQ multiplex PCR, and its TCRdb copy is limited to in-frame clones, with some not included. The sample shows under 130,000 clones, 80% to 90% of them seen only once. Material: blood, obtained before dendritic cell vaccination. This TCR was sampled from a human donor with glioblastoma. The chain has TRBV5-6 and TRBJ1-3, with no clear D. Written as DNA, the CDR3 is TGTGCCAGCAGCTTGGGGCGGCGTGGAAACACCATATATTTT. It yields the protein CASSLGRRGNTIYF.